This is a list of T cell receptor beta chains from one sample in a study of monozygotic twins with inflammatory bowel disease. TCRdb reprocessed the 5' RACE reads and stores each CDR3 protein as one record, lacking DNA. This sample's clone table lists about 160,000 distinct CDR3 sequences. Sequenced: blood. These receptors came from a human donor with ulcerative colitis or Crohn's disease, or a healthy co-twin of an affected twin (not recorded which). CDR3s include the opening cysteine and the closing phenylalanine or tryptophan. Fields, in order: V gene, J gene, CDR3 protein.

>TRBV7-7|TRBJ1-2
CASSPLVRAGGYTF
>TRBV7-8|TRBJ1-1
CASSSEGTEAFF
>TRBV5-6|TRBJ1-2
CASSSGSDYGYTF
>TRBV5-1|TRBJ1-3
CASSPGPRSGNTIYF
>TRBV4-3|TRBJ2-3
CASSQDRRGDTQYF
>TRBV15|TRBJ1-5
CATSRLRGGQPQHF
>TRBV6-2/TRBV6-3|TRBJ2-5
CASSSSGETQYF
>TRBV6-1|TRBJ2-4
CAGAGGGLAKNIQYF
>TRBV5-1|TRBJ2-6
CASSFSSGANVLTF
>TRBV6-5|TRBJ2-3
CASSSGSISTDTQYF
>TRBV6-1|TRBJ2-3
CATSTGVSTDTQYF
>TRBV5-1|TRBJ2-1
CASRPGTASYNEQFF
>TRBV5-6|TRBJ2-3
CASSLTGVADTQYF
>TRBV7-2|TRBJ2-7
CASSLTHSWDDEQYF
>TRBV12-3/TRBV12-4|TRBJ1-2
CASTLPQGSYGYTF
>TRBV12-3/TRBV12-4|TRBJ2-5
CASSKHSSRRVIGTQYF
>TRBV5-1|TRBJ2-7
CASSFSVQGSYEQYF
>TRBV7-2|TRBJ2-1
CATGTSSANEQFF
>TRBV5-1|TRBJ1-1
CASSLDWDTEAFF
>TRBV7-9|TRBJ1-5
CASSLTGGGQPQHF
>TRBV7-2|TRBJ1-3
CASSLVGTSGNTIYF
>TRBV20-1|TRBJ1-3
CSARPPSSGNTIYF
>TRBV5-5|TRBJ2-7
CASSWTSGSSYEQYF
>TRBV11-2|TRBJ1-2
CASSSTDRPSYTF
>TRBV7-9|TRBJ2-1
CASSLMTEQFF
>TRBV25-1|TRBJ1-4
CASTEDSVEKLFF
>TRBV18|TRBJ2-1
CASSPGTENNEQFF
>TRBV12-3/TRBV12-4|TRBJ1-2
CASSSGGSLNYGYTF
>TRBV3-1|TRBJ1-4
CASSQDLREKLFF
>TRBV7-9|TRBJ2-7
CASSPRQGKVYEQYF
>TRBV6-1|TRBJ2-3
CASSQGAWGTDTQYF
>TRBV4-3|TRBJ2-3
CASSAGRDTQYF
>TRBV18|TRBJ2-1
CASSPQGYNEQFF
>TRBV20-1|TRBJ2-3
CSALDRASGTDTQYF
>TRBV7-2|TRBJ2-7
CASSSTRGDAYEQYF
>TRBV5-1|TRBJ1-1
CASSFWGRVNTEAFF